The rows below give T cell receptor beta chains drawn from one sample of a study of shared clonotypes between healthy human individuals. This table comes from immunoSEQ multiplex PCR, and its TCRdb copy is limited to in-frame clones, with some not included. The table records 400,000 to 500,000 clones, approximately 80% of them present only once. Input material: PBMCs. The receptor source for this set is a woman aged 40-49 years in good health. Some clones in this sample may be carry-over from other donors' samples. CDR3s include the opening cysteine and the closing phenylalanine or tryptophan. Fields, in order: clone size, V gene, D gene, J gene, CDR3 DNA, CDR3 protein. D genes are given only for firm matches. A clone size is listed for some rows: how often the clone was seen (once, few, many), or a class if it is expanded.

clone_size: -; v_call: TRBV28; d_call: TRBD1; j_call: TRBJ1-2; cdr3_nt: TGTGCCAACTGGGGACAGGGGCCTAGGGATGGCTACACCTTC; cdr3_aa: CANWGQGPRDGYTF
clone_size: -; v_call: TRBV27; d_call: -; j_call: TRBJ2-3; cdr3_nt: TGTGCCAGCAACGGAGCAGGGTCTCTCACAGATACGCAGTATTTT; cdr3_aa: CASNGAGSLTDTQYF
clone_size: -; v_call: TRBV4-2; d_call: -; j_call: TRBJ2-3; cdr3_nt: TGTGCCAGCAGCCAAGAAAGCGGGTACACAGATACGCAGTATTTT; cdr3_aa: CASSQESGYTDTQYF
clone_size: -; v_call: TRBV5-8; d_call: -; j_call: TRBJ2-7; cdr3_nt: TGTGCCAGCAGCTGGGACATCCGCTACGAGCAGTACTTC; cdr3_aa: CASSWDIRYEQYF
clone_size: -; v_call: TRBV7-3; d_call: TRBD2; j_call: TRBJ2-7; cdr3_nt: TGTGCCAGCAGCTGTATGTGGAGCGGGAGGCTCCCCGGTGGGTACGAGCAGTACTTC; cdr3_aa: CASSCMWSGRLPGGYEQYF
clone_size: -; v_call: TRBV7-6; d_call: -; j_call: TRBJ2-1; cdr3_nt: TGTGCCAGCAGCCCGCCAATGTCAGACTGGCACAATGAGCAGTTCTTC; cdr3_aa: CASSPPMSDWHNEQFF
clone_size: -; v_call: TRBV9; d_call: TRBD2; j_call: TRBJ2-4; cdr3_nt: TGTGCCAGCAGCGTAGCCGGGACTACCCTGGGAAACATTCAGTACTTC; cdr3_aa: CASSVAGTTLGNIQYF
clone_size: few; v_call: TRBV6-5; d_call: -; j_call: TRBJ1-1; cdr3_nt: TGTGCCAGCAGTCTCCAGTCGGGGGGCACTGAAGCTTTCTTT; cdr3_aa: CASSLQSGGTEAFF
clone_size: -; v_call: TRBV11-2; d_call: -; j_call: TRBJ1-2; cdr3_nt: TGTGCCAGCAGCTTAGGGGGACACAGAGTTCACTATGGCTACACCTTC; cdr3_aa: CASSLGGHRVHYGYTF
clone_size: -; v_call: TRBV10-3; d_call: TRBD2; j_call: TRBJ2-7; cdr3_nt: TGTGCCATCAGGTCCTCTAGCGGGAGAGTCTACGAGCAGTACTTC; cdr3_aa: CAIRSSSGRVYEQYF
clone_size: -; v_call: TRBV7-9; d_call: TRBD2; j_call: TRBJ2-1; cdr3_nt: TGTGCCAGCAGTCTAGGACTAGCCGTCCACAATGAGCAGTTCTTC; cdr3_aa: CASSLGLAVHNEQFF
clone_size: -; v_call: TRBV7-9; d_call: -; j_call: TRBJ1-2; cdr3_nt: TGTGCCAGCAGCTTACAAGGTGGCTCGGGTGGCTACACCTTC; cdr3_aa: CASSLQGGSGGYTF
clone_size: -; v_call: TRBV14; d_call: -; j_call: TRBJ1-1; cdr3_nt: TGTGCCAGCAGCCAAGATCTGAACACTGAAGCTTTCTTT; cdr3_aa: CASSQDLNTEAFF
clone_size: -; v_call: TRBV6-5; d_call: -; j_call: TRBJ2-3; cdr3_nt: TGTGCCAGCAGGTCTAGCCACGCCGCAGATACGCAGTATTTT; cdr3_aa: CASRSSHAADTQYF
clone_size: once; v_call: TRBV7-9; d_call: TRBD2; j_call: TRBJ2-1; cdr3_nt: TGTGCCAGTACCTATTGGGCTAGCGGGACGGGAAATGAGCAGTTCTTC; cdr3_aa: CASTYWASGTGNEQFF
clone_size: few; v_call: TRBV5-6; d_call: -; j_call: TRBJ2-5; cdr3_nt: -; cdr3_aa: CASRLRFGDRETQYF
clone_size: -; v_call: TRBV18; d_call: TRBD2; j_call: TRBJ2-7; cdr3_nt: TGTGCCAGCTCACCATTAGGTATGGCGGGAGGTACCTACGAGCAGTACTTC; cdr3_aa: CASSPLGMAGGTYEQYF
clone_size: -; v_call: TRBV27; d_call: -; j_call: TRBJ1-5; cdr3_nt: TGTGCCAGCAGTTTAAACAGGGCGGTTCAGCCCCAGCATTTT; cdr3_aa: CASSLNRAVQPQHF
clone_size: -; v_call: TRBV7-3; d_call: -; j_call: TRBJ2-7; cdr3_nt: TGTGCCAGCAGCTTACTTCCCGGAAGGGGTTTATACGAGCAGTACTTC; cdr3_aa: CASSLLPGRGLYEQYF
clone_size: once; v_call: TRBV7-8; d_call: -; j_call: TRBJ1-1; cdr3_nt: TGTGCCAGCAGGCTGCACCTGAACACTGAAGCTTTCTTT; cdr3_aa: CASRLHLNTEAFF
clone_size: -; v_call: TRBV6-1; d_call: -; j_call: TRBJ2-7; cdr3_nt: TGTGCCAGCAGTGCCCGCCGGGGCGCGTCCTACGAGCAGTACTTC; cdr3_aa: CASSARRGASYEQYF
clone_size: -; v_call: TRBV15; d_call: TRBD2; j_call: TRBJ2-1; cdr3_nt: TGTGCCACCAGCAGCTTTGCGGGAGCTAGGGATGAGCAGTTCTTC; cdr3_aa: CATSSFAGARDEQFF
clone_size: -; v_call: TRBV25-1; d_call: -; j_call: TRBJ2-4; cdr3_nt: TGTGCCAGCAGTGAGTCGAGCGGAAACATTCAGTACTTC; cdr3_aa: CASSESSGNIQYF
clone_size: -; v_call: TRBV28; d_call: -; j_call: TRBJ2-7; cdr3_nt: TGTGCCAGCAGTTCCCGCAGCGTGCAGTACTTC; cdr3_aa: CASSSRSVQYF
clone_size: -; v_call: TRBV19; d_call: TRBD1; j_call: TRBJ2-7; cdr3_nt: TGTGCCAGTAGTATGGACAGGGAAGGCGAGCAGTACTTC; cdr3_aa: CASSMDREGEQYF
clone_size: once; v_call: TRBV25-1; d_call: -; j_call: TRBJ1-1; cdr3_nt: TGTGCCAGCAGTCCCCAGGGTTTTATGAACACTGAAGCTTTCTTT; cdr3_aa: CASSPQGFMNTEAFF
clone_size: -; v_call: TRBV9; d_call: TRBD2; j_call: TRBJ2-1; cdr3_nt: TGTGCCAGCAGCGTGCGACTAGCGGAATACAATGAGCAGTTCTTC; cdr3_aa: CASSVRLAEYNEQFF
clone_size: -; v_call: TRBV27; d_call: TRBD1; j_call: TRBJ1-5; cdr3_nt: TGTGCCAGCAGTATCAGACAGGGGGTTAGCAATCAGCCCCAGCATTTT; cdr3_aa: CASSIRQGVSNQPQHF
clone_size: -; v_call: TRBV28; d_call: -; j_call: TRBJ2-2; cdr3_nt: TGTGCCAGCAGATCGGGGCGCGGCCAGGGCGGGGAGCTGTTTTTT; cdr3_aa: CASRSGRGQGGELFF
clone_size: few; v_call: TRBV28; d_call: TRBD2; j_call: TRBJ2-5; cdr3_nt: TGTGCCAGCAGCGACGCCCTAGCGGGAGGGGTCGAGACCCAGTACTTC; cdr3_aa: CASSDALAGGVETQYF
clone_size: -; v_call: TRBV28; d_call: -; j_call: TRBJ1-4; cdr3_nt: TGTGCCAGCAGTTCTAGGCGACTCCTAACTAATGAAAAACTGTTTTTT; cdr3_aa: CASSSRRLLTNEKLFF
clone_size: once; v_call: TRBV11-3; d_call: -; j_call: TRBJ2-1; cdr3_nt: TGTGCCAGCAGCCGTACCGGGGAAACGGGATACAATGAGCAGTTCTTC; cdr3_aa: CASSRTGETGYNEQFF
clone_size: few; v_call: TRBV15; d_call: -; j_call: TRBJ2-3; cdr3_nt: TGTGCCACCAGCATAGCGGATACGCAGTATTTT; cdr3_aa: CATSIADTQYF
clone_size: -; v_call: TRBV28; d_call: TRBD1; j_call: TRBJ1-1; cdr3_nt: TGTGCCAGCAGTTTACAGGGGGCCTCGGAAGCTTTCTTT; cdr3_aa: CASSLQGASEAFF
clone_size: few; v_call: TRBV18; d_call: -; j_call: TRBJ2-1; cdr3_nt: TGTGCCAGCTCACCGAGAACGTTTCTTAACGTCAATGAGCAGTTCTTC; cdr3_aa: CASSPRTFLNVNEQFF
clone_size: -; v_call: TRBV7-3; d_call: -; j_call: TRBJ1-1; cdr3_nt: TGTGCCAGCAAGGTAGGGGACCAAAACACTGAAGCTTTCTTT; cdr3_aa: CASKVGDQNTEAFF
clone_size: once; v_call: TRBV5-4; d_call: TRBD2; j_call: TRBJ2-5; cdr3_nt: TGTGCCAGCAGCACTCCCGGGGGACTAGCGGGGCCCCGGGGAGAGACCCAGTACTTC; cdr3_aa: CASSTPGGLAGPRGETQYF
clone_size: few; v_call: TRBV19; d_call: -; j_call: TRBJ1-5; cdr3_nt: TGTGCCAGTAGTGGGGGCAGAAATCAGCCCCAGCATTTT; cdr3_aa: CASSGGRNQPQHF
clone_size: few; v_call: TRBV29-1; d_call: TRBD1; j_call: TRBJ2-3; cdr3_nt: TGCAGCGTATCCGGGACAGGGGGTGGAAATACGCAGTATTTT; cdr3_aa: CSVSGTGGGNTQYF
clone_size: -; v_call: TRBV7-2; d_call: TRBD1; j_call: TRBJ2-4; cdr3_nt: TGTGCCAGCAGCCCACAGGGGGCTATCGGCATTCAGTACTTC; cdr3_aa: CASSPQGAIGIQYF
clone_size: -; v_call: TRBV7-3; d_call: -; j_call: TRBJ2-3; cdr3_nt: TGTGCCAGCAGCTATAACACAGATACGCAGTATTTT; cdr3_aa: CASSYNTDTQYF
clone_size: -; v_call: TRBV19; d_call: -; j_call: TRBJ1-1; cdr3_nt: TGTGCCAGTAGTATGAGCGGGGAGGGGGACACTGAAGCTTTCTTT; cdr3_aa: CASSMSGEGDTEAFF
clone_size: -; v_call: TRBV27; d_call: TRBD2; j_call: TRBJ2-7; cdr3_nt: TGTGCCAGCAGTCCCTGGACTAGCGGGGCGGGGGAGCAGTACTTC; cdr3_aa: CASSPWTSGAGEQYF
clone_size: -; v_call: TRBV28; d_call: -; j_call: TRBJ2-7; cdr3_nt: TGTGCCAGCAGACAACAGGGATTCCTCTCCTACGAGCAGTACTTC; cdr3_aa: CASRQQGFLSYEQYF
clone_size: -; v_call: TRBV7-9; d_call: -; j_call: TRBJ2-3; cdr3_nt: TGTGCCAGCAGCCCGACGACTAGCACAGATACGCAGTATTTT; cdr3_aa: CASSPTTSTDTQYF
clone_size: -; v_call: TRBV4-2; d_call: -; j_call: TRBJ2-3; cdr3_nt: TGTGCCAGCAGCTCAAGATATACCGGGATCGGCACAGATACGCAGTATTTT; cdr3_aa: CASSSRYTGIGTDTQYF
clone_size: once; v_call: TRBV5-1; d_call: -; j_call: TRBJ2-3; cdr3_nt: TGCGCCAGCAGCTTGGAAGGGGGTACGCAGTATTTT; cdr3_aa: CASSLEGGTQYF
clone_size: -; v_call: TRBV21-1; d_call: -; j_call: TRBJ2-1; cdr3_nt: TGTGCCAGCTTAAACCGAAACAATGAGCAGTTCTTC; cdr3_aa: CASLNRNNEQFF
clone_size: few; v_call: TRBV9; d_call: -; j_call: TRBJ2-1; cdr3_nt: TGTGCCAGCAGCGTAGGCATCACTATAGGATCCAGAGGGGATGAGCAGTTCTTC; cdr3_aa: CASSVGITIGSRGDEQFF
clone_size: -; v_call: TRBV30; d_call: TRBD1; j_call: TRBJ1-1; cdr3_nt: TGTGCCTGGAGTGTATTTACAGGGGGCCTTACAGGGGTCTTGGACACTGAAGCTTTCTTT; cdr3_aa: CAWSVFTGGLTGVLDTEAFF
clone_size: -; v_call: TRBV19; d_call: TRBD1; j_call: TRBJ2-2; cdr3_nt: TGTGCCAGTAGATCCGGGACAGGGTGGTCCGGGGAGCTGTTTTTT; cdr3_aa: CASRSGTGWSGELFF
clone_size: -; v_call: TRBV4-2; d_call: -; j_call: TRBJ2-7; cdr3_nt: TGTGCCAGCAGCCTCCGAGACAGAGCCTCCTACGAGCAGTACTTC; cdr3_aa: CASSLRDRASYEQYF
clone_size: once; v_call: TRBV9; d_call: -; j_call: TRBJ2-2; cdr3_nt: TGTGCCAGCAGCGCCCCCCTAGGGCAGGGGAGCACCGGGGAGCTGTTTTTT; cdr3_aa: CASSAPLGQGSTGELFF
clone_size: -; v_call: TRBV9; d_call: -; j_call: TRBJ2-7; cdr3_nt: TGTGCCAACGCCGCCCCCACGGACGGTTACTACGAGCAGTACTTC; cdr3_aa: CANAAPTDGYYEQYF
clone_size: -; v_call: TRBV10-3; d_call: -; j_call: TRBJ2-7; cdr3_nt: TGTGCCATCAGCAAAGACATCAGTAGAAACTACGAGCAGTACTTC; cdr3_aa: CAISKDISRNYEQYF
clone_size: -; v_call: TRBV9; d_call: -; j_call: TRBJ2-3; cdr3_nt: TGTGCCAGCAGCGTAGGGGGAGGGGGTCTGCCAGATACGCAGTATTTT; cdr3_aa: CASSVGGGGLPDTQYF
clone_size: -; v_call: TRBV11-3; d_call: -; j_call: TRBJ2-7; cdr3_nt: TGTGCCAGCAGCTTAGATTCGTTAAGGGCGGCCGCCGGGGAGCAGTACTTC; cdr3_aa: CASSLDSLRAAAGEQYF
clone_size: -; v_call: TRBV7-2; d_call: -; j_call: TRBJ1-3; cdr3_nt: TGTGCCAGCAGCCCCTGGACAGCGGAAGTTGGAAACACCATATATTTT; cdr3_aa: CASSPWTAEVGNTIYF
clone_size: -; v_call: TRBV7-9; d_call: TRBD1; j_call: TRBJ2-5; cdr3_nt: TGTGCCAGCAGCTCAACAGGGGAAGAGACCCAGTACTTC; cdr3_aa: CASSSTGEETQYF